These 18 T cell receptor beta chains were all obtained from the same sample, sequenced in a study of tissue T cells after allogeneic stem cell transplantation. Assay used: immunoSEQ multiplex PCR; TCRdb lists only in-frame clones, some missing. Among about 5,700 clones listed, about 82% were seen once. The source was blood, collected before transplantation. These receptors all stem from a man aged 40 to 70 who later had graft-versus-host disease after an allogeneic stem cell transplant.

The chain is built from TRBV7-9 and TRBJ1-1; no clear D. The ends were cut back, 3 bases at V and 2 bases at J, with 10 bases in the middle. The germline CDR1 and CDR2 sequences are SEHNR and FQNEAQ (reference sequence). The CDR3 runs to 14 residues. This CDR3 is CASSFGGLNTEAFF. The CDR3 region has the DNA TGTGCCAGCAGCTTCGGAGGATTAAACACTGAAGCTTTCTTT.

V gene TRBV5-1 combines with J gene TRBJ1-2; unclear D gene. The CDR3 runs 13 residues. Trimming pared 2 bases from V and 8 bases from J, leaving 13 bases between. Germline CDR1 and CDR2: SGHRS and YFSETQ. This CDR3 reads CASSFTRVSGYTF. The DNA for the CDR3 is TGCGCCAGCAGCTTTACTAGGGTATCCGGCTACACCTTC.

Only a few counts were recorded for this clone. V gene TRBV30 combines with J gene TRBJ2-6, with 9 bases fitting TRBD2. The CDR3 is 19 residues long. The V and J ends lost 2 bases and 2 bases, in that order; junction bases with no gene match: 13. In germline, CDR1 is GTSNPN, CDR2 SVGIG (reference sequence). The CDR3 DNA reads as TGTGCCTGGAGTTGGGGGCGGGAGGGCCTAAGGACTGGGGCCAACGTCCTGACTTTC. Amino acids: CAWSWGREGLRTGANVLTF.

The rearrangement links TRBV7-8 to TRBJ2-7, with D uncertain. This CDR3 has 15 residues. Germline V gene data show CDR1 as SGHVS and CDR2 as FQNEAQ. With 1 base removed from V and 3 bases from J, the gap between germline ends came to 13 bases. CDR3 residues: CASSLEVGSSYEQYF. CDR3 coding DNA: TGTGCCAGCAGCTTAGAGGTCGGCAGTAGCTACGAGCAGTACTTC.

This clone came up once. The CDR3 DNA sequence: TGTGCCAGCAGCTTAGAACGGCTACTGAACACTGAAGCTTTCTTT. It encodes CASSLERLLNTEAFF. This chain links TRBV7-9 with TRBJ1-1, with no clear D. Trimming removed 1 base at V and 0 bases at J, with 9 bases between. The germline gives CDR1 SEHNR, CDR2 FQNEAQ (reference sequence). The CDR3 extends over 15 amino acids.

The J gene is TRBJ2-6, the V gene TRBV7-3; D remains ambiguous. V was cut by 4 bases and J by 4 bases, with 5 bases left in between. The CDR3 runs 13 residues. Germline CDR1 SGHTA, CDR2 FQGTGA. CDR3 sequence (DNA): TGTGCCAGCAGCTCCCAGGGGGCCAACGTCCTGACTTTC. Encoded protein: CASSSQGANVLTF.

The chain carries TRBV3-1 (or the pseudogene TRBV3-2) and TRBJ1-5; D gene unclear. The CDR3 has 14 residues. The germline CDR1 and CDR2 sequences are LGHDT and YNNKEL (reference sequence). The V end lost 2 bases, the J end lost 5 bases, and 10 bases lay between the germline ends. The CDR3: CASSQNRADQPQHF. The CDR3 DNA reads TGTGCCAGCAGCCAAAACCGAGCGGATCAGCCCCAGCATTTT.

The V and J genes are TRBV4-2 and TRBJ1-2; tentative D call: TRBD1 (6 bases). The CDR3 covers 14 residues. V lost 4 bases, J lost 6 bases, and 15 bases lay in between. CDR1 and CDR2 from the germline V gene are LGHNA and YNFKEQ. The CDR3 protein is CASSPPGAKNGYTF. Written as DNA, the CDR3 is TGTGCCAGCAGCCCCCCGGGGGCGAAAAATGGCTACACCTTC.

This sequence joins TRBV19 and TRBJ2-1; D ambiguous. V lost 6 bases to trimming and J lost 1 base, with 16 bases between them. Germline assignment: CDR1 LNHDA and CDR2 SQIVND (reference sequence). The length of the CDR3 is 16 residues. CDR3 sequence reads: CASSLSPPGSYNEQFF. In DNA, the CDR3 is TGTGCCAGTAGCCTATCTCCCCCTGGATCCTACAATGAGCAGTTCTTC.

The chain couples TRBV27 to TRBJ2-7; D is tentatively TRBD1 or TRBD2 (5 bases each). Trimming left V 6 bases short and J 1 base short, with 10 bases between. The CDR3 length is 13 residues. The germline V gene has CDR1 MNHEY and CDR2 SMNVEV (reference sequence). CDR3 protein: CASSRDPSYEQYF. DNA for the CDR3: TGTGCCAGCAGCCGGGACCCTTCCTACGAGCAGTACTTC.

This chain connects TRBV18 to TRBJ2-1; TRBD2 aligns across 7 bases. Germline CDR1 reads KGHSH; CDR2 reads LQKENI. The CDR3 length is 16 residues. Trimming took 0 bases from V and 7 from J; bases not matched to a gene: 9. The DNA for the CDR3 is TGTGCCAGCTCACCACCGGGACTAACGAGGTGGAATGAGCAGTTCTTC. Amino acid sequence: CASSPPGLTRWNEQFF.

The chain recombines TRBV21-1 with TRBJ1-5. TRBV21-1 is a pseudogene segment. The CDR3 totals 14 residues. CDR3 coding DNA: TGTGCCAGCAGCAAAGGGGGTAATAGTCCGCCCCAGCATTTT. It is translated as CASSKGGNSPPQHF.

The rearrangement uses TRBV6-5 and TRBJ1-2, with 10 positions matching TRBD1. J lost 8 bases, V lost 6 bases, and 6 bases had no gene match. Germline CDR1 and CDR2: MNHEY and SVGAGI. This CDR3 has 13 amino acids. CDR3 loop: CASSDGTGEGYTF. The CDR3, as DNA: TGTGCCAGCAGCGATGGGACAGGGGAAGGCTACACCTTC.

DNA for the CDR3: TGCAGCGTTGAACTCCGACAGGAGGGGGAGCAGTACTTC. Amino acids: CSVELRQEGEQYF. V gene TRBV29-1 combines with J gene TRBJ2-7; perhaps D is TRBD1 or TRBD2 (6 bases each). The V gene's germline CDR1 is SQVTM and CDR2 ANQGSEA. V was clipped by 2 bases and J by 7 bases, with 15 bases between them. CDR3 length: 13 amino acids.

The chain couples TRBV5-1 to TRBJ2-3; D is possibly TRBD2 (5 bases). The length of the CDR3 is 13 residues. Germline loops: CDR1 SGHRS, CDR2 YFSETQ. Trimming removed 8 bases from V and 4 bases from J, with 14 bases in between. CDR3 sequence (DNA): TGCGCCAGTTGGAAGGAGGAGGCAGATACGCAGTATTTT. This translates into CASWKEEADTQYF.

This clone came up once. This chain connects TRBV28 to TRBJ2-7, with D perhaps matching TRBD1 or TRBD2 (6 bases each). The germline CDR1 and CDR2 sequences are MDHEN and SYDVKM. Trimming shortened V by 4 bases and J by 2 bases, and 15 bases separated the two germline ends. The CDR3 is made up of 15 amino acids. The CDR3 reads CASSYGGANPYEQYF. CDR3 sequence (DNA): TGTGCCAGCAGTTACGGGGGCGCAAATCCCTACGAGCAGTACTTC.

CDR3 protein: CASRSLSGRLASTDTQYF. In DNA, the CDR3 is TGCGCCAGCAGAAGTTTAAGCGGGAGGCTCGCTAGCACAGATACGCAGTATTTT. The genes are TRBV4-1 and TRBJ2-3; 9 positions match TRBD2. Germline V gene lookup returns CDR1 MGHRA and CDR2 YSYEKL. With V trimmed by 6 bases and J by 0 bases, 13 bases remained unmatched. The CDR3 sequence is 18 residues long.

The DNA for the CDR3 is TGTGCCATGGCTACAACGGACAGGCGGGGGCAGGCTTTCTTT. Translating it yields CAMATTDRRGQAFF. The rearrangement joins TRBV10-3 to TRBJ1-1; TRBD1 matches at 7 bases. J was trimmed by 11 bases and V by 9 bases; bases with no gene match: 18. The CDR3 is made up of 14 amino acids. In germline, CDR1 is ENHRY, CDR2 SYGVKD.